These 24 T cell receptor beta chains share one sample of origin, sequenced in a study of T-cell reconstitution after alpha-beta-depleted transplantation in children. Researchers prepared the TCRbeta library using unique molecular identifiers, the study reports. Via MiXCR, TCRdb re-called the PCR reads, giving one row per CDR3 protein. Counted here are 780,000 or so distinct CDR3 sequences, 16% occurring once; the ten biggest clones make up 5%. The input for sequencing was PBMCs, mostly from graft donor cells, taken 360 days after TCRalphabeta/CD19-depleted stem cell transplant. The source of these receptors is a male patient younger than 18 who had a stem cell transplant for acute lymphoblastic leukemia, so the T cells may come from the graft donor.

The rearrangement uses TRBV2 and TRBJ2-7; possible D gene TRBD1, 6 bases. With 3 bases removed from V and 2 bases from J, the gap between germline ends came to 8 bases. CDR1 and CDR2 (germline): SNHLY, FYNNEI. The CDR3 is made up of 13 amino acids. In nucleotides, the CDR3 is TGTGCCAGCAGTGAGGGGGCCCCCTACGAGCAGTACTTC. Translating it yields CASSEGAPYEQYF.

The chain uses TRBV12-3 or TRBV12-4 and TRBJ1-2, with D possibly matching TRBD1 (6 bases). The CDR3 sequence is 13 residues long. V lost 5 bases, J lost 7 bases, and 14 bases lay in between. The CDR3 region has the DNA TGTGCCAGCAGTCGACAGGAAATAGGTGGCTACACCTTC. Its protein is CASSRQEIGGYTF.

This clonotype was detected only a few times. The rearrangement uses TRBV5-1 and TRBJ2-1; 7 bases line up with TRBD2. The CDR3 is 14 residues long. The ends lost 6 bases at V and 8 bases at J; junction bases unmatched: 11. Germline V gene lookup returns CDR1 SGHRS and CDR2 YFSETQ. Written as DNA, the CDR3 is TGCGCCAGCAAACCGCGGGAGAATGGCGATGAGCAGTTCTTC. Protein product: CASKPRENGDEQFF.

The V and J genes are TRBV20-1 and TRBJ2-7; 8 bases line up with TRBD2. This CDR3 is built from 14 residues. The junction had 9 bases not matched to a gene; V was cut back by 2 bases and J by 6 bases. The germline V gene encodes CDR1 DFQATT and CDR2 SNEGSKA (reference sequence). The CDR3: CSARPGREVGEQYF. In nucleotides, the CDR3 is TGCAGTGCTAGACCCGGGCGGGAGGTGGGCGAGCAGTACTTC.

This clonotype has a handful of counts. This sequence joins TRBV12-3 or TRBV12-4 and TRBJ2-2; 10 nucleotides align to TRBD1. Unmatched junction bases numbered 3, after V lost 1 base and J lost 7 bases. The CDR3 sequence is 15 residues long. The CDR3 is CASSLGQGAGGELFF. The CDR3 DNA follows: TGTGCCAGCAGTTTAGGACAGGGGGCAGGCGGGGAGCTGTTTTTT.

This clonotype was observed at least ten times. This chain joins TRBV7-6 and TRBJ2-2, with D hard to call. This CDR3 has 15 residues. Germline V gene lookup returns CDR1 SGHVS and CDR2 FNYEAQ. Trimming took off 0 bases at V and 1 base at J, with 6 bases between the two ends. As DNA, the CDR3 is TGTGCCAGCAGCTTAGCTGAAGAGAACACCGGGGAGCTGTTTTTT. This translates into CASSLAEENTGELFF.

The rearrangement joins TRBV5-4 to TRBJ2-2; D possibly corresponds to TRBD2 (6 bases). In germline, CDR1 is SGHNT, CDR2 YYREEE (reference sequence). With 4 bases removed from V and 2 bases from J, the gap between germline ends came to 18 bases. The CDR3 has 17 residues. The CDR3 region is CASSAMRGSGNTGELFF. The CDR3 DNA follows: TGTGCCAGCAGCGCGATGCGGGGTAGCGGTAACACCGGGGAGCTGTTTTTT.

The sample holds a few counts of this clonotype. This chain links TRBV24-1 with TRBJ2-7, with a possible D match to TRBD1 (6 bases). V was trimmed by 6 bases and J by 3 bases, leaving 20 bases between them. The CDR3 has 16 residues. Germline loops: CDR1 KGHDR, CDR2 SFDVKD. CDR3 amino acids: CATSLNRDTTHYEQYF. Written as DNA, the CDR3 is TGTGCCACCAGTCTAAACCGGGACACCACACACTACGAGCAGTACTTC.

This clonotype was seen a few times. This rearrangement joins TRBV6-1 to TRBJ2-3; D is unclear. CDR1 and CDR2 from the germline V gene are MNHNS and SASEGT. The CDR3 is 16 amino acids. Trimming cost V 6 bases and J 2 bases, with 18 bases left between them. The CDR3 is CASRLAWLGFTDTQYF. The DNA for the CDR3 is TGTGCCAGCAGACTGGCCTGGTTAGGCTTCACAGATACGCAGTATTTT.

The V and J genes are TRBV29-1 and TRBJ1-3; 7 positions match TRBD1. With 1 base clipped from V and 4 bases from J, the junction kept 10 bases outside the gene matches. The CDR3 contains 16 residues. CDR1 is SQVTM, CDR2 ANQGSEA, per germline. The CDR3 region is CSVEAIGTDQGNTIYF. CDR3 coding DNA: TGCAGCGTTGAAGCCATAGGGACAGATCAAGGAAACACCATATATTTT.

In this sample, this clonotype turned up a few times. The chain links TRBV4-1 to TRBJ2-1; 12 bases match TRBD2. Germline assignment: CDR1 MGHRA and CDR2 YSYEKL. V was pared by 3 bases and J by 4 bases, with 4 bases of the junction left unmatched. There are 16 residues in the CDR3. The CDR3 DNA reads as TGCGCCAGCAGCCACCCTCTAGCGGGAGGGTACAATGAGCAGTTCTTC. Protein product: CASSHPLAGGYNEQFF.

This rearrangement joins TRBV5-1 to TRBJ1-1; 7 bases are a match to TRBD1. Germline CDR1 and CDR2: SGHRS and YFSETQ. J lost 6 bases, V lost 1 base, and 12 bases had no gene match. The CDR3 consists of 16 residues. The CDR3 protein is CASSLTKTYRGAEAFF. CDR3 DNA: TGCGCCAGCAGCTTGACTAAGACGTACAGGGGTGCTGAAGCTTTCTTT.

The chain couples TRBV3-1 to TRBJ2-2; tentative D call: TRBD2 (6 bases). The germline V gene encodes CDR1 LGHDT and CDR2 YNNKEL (reference sequence). The V end lost 3 bases, the J end lost 6 bases, and 23 bases lay between the germline ends. CDR3 size: 18 residues. CDR3 DNA sequence: TGTGCCAGCAGCCATATACGTATCTCGGGAGTCAGATCCGGGGAGCTGTTTTTT. This encodes CASSHIRISGVRSGELFF.

V gene TRBV10-1 combines with J gene TRBJ2-7; D might be TRBD2 (5 bases). This CDR3 has 15 amino acids. The V gene's germline CDR1 is WNHNN and CDR2 SYGVQD (reference sequence). Between the trimmed V and J ends, which lost 1 base and 3 bases, there was a span of 13 bases. DNA of the CDR3: TGCGCCAGCAGTGAGTTTCCGGGGAATTTCTACGAGCAGTACTTC. Translating gives CASSEFPGNFYEQYF.

V gene TRBV5-1 combines with J gene TRBJ2-7; TRBD2 matches at 12 bases. The V segment lost 2 bases and the J segment 9 bases; nucleotides outside the gene matches: 12. Germline assignment: CDR1 SGHRS and CDR2 YFSETQ. The CDR3 runs 16 residues. CDR3 DNA sequence: TGCGCCAGCAGCTTAACTAGCGGGAGGTCATTTGCCGGGCAGTACTTC. Protein sequence: CASSLTSGRSFAGQYF.

This clonotype was observed a handful of times. The chain recombines TRBV5-1 with TRBJ2-5; no definite D call. From germline, CDR1 is SGHRS and CDR2 YFSETQ. The CDR3 runs 14 residues. The V end was cut by 5 bases, the J end by 5 bases, with 16 bases between. The CDR3 spells CASRPTGFSETQYF. In nucleotides, the CDR3 is TGCGCCAGCAGGCCAACTGGGTTTAGCGAGACCCAGTACTTC.

J is TRBJ2-3 and V is TRBV13; 10 bases are a match to TRBD2. The CDR3 has 21 amino acids. Germline CDR1 and CDR2: PRHDT and FYEKMQ (reference sequence). The V segment lost 9 bases and the J segment 4 bases; nucleotides outside the gene matches: 28. CDR3 loop: CASLRPSSDFLAGEQADTQYF. As DNA, the CDR3 is TGTGCCAGTCTTCGGCCCTCTTCCGACTTCCTAGCGGGAGAGCAAGCAGATACGCAGTATTTT. Full variable domain (remainder filled in from reference TRBV13 and TRBJ2-3): AAGVIQSPRHLIKEKRETATLKCYPIPRHDTVYWYQQGPGQDPQFLISFYEKMQSDKGSIPDRFSAQQFSDYHSELNMSSLELGDSALYFCASLRPSSDFLAGEQADTQYFGPGTRLTVL.

This clonotype has more than one count but fewer than ten. This sequence joins TRBV7-8 and TRBJ1-5; D ambiguous. The germline V gene encodes CDR1 SGHVS and CDR2 FQNEAQ. The CDR3 is 13 amino acids. The V and J ends lost 5 bases and 3 bases respectively, with 8 bases between them. The CDR3 loop is CASSRNDNQPQHF. For the CDR3, the DNA is TGTGCCAGCAGCCGTAACGACAATCAGCCCCAGCATTTT.

This clonotype was counted between two and nine times. The CDR3 coding sequence is TGCGCCAGCAGCTTGATGGCGGGAGTAGACGAGCAGTACTTC. Residues: CASSLMAGVDEQYF. This chain connects TRBV5-1 to TRBJ2-7, with 7 positions matching TRBD2. Germline V gene sequence: CDR1 SGHRS, CDR2 YFSETQ. The CDR3 is made up of 14 amino acids. V lost 1 base and J lost 5; bases outside the gene matches: 6.

V gene TRBV5-1 combines with J gene TRBJ2-1; the match to TRBD2 covers 11 bases. J lost 5 bases, V lost 2 bases, and 9 bases had no gene match. Germline V lookup: CDR1 SGHRS, CDR2 YFSETQ. The CDR3 is 17 amino acids. The CDR3 coding sequence is TGCGCCAGCAGCTTCCTAATAGCGGGAGGGATTAACAATGAGCAGTTCTTC. This translates into CASSFLIAGGINNEQFF.

The chain couples TRBV5-1 to TRBJ2-4; no clear D. The CDR3 spans 15 residues. Germline lookup yields CDR1 SGHRS and CDR2 YFSETQ. V lost 0 bases to trimming and J lost 6 bases, with 13 bases between them. CDR3 nucleotide sequence: TGCGCCAGCAGCTTGGAGGGCTTACCGTCAAACATTCAGTACTTC. As protein: CASSLEGLPSNIQYF.

This clonotype was recorded at least ten times. This rearrangement joins TRBV5-1 to TRBJ2-1; TRBD2 aligns across 9 bases. Trimming cost V 0 bases and J 6 bases; bases outside gene matches: 7. This CDR3 is 16 amino acids long. The germline V gene encodes CDR1 SGHRS and CDR2 YFSETQ. CDR3 in amino acids: CASSLGLAGRTNEQFF. In DNA form, the CDR3 reads TGCGCCAGCAGCTTGGGGCTAGCGGGAAGGACCAATGAGCAGTTCTTC.

This clonotype has a count of ten or more. The genes are TRBV20-1 and TRBJ2-7; no clear D. The CDR3 extends over 13 amino acids. Trimming pared 0 bases from V and 5 bases from J, leaving 11 bases between. Germline V gene lookup returns CDR1 DFQATT and CDR2 SNEGSKA (reference sequence). The CDR3 DNA follows: TGCAGTGCTAGAGAGGGCAGGCCGCACGAGCAGTACTTC. Its translation is CSAREGRPHEQYF.

This clonotype was counted a few times. DNA for the CDR3: TGTGCCAGCAGACGCGAGCGGGATACGCAGTATTTT. It yields the protein CASRRERDTQYF. The chain joins TRBV5-6 to TRBJ2-3; D perhaps matches TRBD2 (5 bases). CDR3 length equals 12 residues. Trimming removed 5 bases from V and 6 bases from J, with 10 bases in between. The germline V gene encodes CDR1 SGHDT and CDR2 YYEEEE. The full variable domain, its missing parts supplied by reference TRBV5-6 and TRBJ2-3, is DAGVTQSPTHLIKTRGQQVTLRCSPKSGHDTVSWYQQALGQGPQFIFQYYEEEERQRGNFPDRFSGHQFPNYSSELNVNALLLGDSALYLCASRRERDTQYFGPGTRLTVL.